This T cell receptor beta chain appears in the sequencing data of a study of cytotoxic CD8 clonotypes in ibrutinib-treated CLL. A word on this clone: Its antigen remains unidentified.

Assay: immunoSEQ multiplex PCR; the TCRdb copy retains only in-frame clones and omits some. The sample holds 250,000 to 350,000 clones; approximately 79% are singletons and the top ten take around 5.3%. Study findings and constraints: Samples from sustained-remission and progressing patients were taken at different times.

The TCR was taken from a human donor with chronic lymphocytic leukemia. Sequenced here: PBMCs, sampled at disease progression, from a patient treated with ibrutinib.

The CDR3 region has the DNA TGCGCCAGCAGCCAAGCACTAGAATACGAGCAGTACTTC. It encodes CASSQALEYEQYF. The rearrangement links TRBV4-1 to TRBJ2-7; TRBD2 is a possible D gene (5 bases). From germline, CDR1 is MGHRA and CDR2 YSYEKL. The V gene lost 1 base and the J gene lost 4 bases, with 8 bases spanning the gap. The CDR3 runs to 13 residues.